This entry features one TCR beta chain sequence. The data derive from a study of blood T cells in healthy people across ages. The germline V and J ends were trimmed by 5 bases and 6 bases, with 16 bases remaining between them. CDR1 MNHEY and CDR2 SMNVEV come from the germline V gene (reference sequence). This CDR3 spans 14 amino acids. A second PCR, run for about 7 to 11 cycles, used a sample-barcoded 5' primer plus a J-beta primer mix. TCRdb fed the 5' RACE reads into MiXCR, producing one record per CDR3 protein. The sample gives some 730,000 distinct CDR3 sequences, 22% of which show up once; roughly 22% is in the top ten.

The genes are TRBV27 and TRBJ1-1, with D hard to call. Material for sequencing was blood. This receptor was obtained from a man in his 70s in good health. For the CDR3, the DNA is TGTGCCAGCAGTCCCCGTGGTATGATTGCTGAAGCTTTCTTT. Its protein product is CASSPRGMIAEAFF.